This T cell receptor (beta chain) was recorded in a study of shared T cell receptors in the human thymus. Assay: immunoSEQ multiplex PCR; the TCRdb copy retains only in-frame clones and omits some. The sample lists about 730,000 clones; approximately 83% were seen once. These same records also appear under a second study, on human thymus T cells. According to that study: Corrective heart surgery yielded the resections from which the thymus tissue came. An apparent bias in V and J gene usage was seen in thymic and blood repertoires.

This TCR came from a girl less than two years old with a congenital heart defect. Sequenced sample: thymocytes.

The DNA for the CDR3 is TGTGCCAGTAGACCGATCAAGCGGGGGGGCCTCGCTCGCTACAATGAGCAGTTCTTC. Translated, it gives CASRPIKRGGLARYNEQFF. The chain couples TRBV19 to TRBJ2-1, with 10 bases lining up with TRBD2. In germline, CDR1 is LNHDA, CDR2 SQIVND (reference sequence). Trimming removed 6 bases from V and 3 bases from J; junction bases left unmatched: 17. This CDR3 contains 19 residues. The entire variable domain, with the rest obtained from reference TRBV19 and TRBJ2-1, is as follows: DGGITQSPKYLFRKEGQNVTLSCEQNLNHDAMYWYRQDPGQGLRLIYYSQIVNDFQKGDIAEGYSVSREKKESFPLTVTSAQKNPTAFYLCASRPIKRGGLARYNEQFFGPGTRLTVL.